This T cell receptor beta chain was sequenced for a study of shared clonotypes between healthy human individuals. On the study more broadly: Aged 18 to 49, the donors were a couple of women and three men.

Every one of the donors was a Caucasian adult that lived in Nashville, Tennessee. Sequencing was performed with immunoSEQ multiplex PCR; in TCRdb, only in-frame clones are kept and a portion is missing. The table shows 2 million to 2.5 million clones, with about 94% occurring only once. Broader study findings: Compared with clonotypes that all four donors shared, non-shared clonotypes had lower generation probabilities.

Only a few counts were recorded for this clone. Antigen specificity is unknown. The same CDR3 is also encoded by other DNA sequences in this sample. The CDR3 has 14 residues. V shed 4 bases and J shed 0 bases, with 4 bases lying between them. Germline V gives CDR1 LNHDA, CDR2 SQIVND (reference sequence). The V and J genes are TRBV19 and TRBJ1-6; D gene unclear. Sample: naive CD4+ T cells sorted from blood. The subset was: CD45RA+ positively selected. The sequence derives from a man aged 18 to 29 in good health. In DNA form, the CDR3 reads TGTGCCAGTAGTACGAGCTCCTATAATTCACCCCTCCACTTT. This gives the protein CASSTSSYNSPLHF.